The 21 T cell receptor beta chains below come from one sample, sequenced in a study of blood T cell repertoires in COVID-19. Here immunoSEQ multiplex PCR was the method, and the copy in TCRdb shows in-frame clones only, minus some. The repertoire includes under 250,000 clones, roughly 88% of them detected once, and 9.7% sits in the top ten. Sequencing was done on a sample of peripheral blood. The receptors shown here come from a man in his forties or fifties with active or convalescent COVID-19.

Written as DNA, the CDR3 is TGTGCCAGCAGCTCGGGACAGGGCAACTACAATGAGCAGTTCTTC. It translates to CASSSGQGNYNEQFF. The chain has TRBV11-1 and TRBJ2-1; 9 bases agree with TRBD1. From germline, CDR1 is SGHAT and CDR2 FQDESV (reference sequence). This CDR3 comprises 15 residues. Losses at the gene ends were 4 bases for V and 3 bases for J; bases not matched to a gene: 4.

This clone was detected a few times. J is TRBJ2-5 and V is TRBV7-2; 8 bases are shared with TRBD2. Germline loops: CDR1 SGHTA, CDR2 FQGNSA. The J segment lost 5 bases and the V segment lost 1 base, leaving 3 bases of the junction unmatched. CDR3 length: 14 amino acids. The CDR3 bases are TGTGCCAGCAGCTTAGGGGGCGGGAGGGAGACCCAGTACTTC. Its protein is CASSLGGGRETQYF.

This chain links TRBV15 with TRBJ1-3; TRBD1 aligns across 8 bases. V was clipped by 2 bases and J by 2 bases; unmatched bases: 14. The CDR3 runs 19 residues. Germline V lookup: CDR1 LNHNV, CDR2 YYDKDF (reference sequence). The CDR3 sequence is CATSRSRVDQGAPGNTIYF. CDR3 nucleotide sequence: TGTGCCACCAGCAGAAGCCGAGTCGATCAGGGGGCACCTGGAAACACCATATATTTT.

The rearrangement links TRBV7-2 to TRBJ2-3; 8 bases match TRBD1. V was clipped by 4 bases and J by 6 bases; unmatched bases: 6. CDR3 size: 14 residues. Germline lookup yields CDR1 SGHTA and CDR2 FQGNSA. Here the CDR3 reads CASSSDRGVDTQYF. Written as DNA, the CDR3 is TGTGCCAGCAGCTCAGACAGGGGAGTTGATACGCAGTATTTT. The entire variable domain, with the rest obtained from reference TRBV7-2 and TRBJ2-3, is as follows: GAGVSQSPSNKVTEKGKDVELRCDPISGHTALYWYRQSLGQGLEFLIYFQGNSAPDKSGLPSDRFSAERTGGSVSTLTIQRTQQEDSAVYLCASSSDRGVDTQYFGPGTRLTVL.

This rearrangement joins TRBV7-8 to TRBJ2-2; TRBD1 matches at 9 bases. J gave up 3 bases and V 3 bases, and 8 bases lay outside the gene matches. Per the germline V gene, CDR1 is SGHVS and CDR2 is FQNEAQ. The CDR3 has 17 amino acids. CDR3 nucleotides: TGTGCCAGCAGCTTGCTACCGGGACAGGGTTACACCGGGGAGCTGTTTTTT. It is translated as CASSLLPGQGYTGELFF.

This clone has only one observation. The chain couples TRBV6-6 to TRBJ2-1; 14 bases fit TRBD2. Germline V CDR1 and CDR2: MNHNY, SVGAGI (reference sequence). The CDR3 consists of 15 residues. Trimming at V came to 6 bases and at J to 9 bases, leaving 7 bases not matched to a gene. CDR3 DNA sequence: TGTGCCAGCAGCGGGACTAGCGGGAGCGGGACTGAGCAGTTCTTC. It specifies CASSGTSGSGTEQFF.

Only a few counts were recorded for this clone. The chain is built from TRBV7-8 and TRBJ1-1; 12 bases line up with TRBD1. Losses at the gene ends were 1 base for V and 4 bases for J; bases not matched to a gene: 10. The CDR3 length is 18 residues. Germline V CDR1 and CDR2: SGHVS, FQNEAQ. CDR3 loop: CASSLVAGQGAGGTEAFF. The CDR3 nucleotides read TGTGCCAGCAGCTTAGTCGCGGGACAGGGGGCCGGAGGCACTGAAGCTTTCTTT.

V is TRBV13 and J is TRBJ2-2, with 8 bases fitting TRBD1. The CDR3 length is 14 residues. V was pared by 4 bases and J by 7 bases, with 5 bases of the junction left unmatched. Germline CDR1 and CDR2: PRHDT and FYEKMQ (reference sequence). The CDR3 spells CASSSRQGNGELFF. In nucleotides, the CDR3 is TGTGCCAGCAGCTCACGACAGGGGAACGGGGAGCTGTTTTTT. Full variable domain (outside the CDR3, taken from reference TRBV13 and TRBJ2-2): AAGVIQSPRHLIKEKRETATLKCYPIPRHDTVYWYQQGPGQDPQFLISFYEKMQSDKGSIPDRFSAQQFSDYHSELNMSSLELGDSALYFCASSSRQGNGELFFGEGSRLTVL.

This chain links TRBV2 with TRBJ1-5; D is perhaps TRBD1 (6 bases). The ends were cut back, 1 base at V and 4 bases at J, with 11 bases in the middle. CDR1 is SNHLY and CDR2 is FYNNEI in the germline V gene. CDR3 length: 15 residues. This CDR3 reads CASSEDRVGNQPQHF. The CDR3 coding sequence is TGTGCCAGCAGTGAAGACAGGGTTGGGAATCAGCCCCAGCATTTT. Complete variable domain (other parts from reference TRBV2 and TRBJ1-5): EPEVTQTPSHQVTQMGQEVILRCVPISNHLYFYWYRQILGQKVEFLVSFYNNEISEKSEIFDDQFSVERPDGSNFTLKIRSTKLEDSAMYFCASSEDRVGNQPQHFGDGTRLSIL.

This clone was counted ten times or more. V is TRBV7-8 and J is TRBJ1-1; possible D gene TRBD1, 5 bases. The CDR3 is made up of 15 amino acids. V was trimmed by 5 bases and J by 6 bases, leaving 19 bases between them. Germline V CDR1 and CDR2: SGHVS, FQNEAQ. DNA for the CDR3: TGTGCCAGCAGCCCTCGGGAGGGGCGGGAGTCTGAAGCTTTCTTT. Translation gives CASSPREGRESEAFF.

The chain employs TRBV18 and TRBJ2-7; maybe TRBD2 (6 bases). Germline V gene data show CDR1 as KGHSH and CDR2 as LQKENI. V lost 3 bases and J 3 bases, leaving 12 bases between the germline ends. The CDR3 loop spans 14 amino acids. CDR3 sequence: CASSPGTVNYEQYV. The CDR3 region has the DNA TGTGCCAGCTCACCGGGGACTGTAAACTACGAGCAGTACGTC.

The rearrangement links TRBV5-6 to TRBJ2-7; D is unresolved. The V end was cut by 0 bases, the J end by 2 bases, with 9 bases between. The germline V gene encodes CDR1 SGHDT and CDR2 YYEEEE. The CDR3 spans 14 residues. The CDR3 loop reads CASSLVSSPYEQYF. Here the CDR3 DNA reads TGTGCCAGCAGCTTGGTTAGTTCCCCCTACGAGCAGTACTTC.

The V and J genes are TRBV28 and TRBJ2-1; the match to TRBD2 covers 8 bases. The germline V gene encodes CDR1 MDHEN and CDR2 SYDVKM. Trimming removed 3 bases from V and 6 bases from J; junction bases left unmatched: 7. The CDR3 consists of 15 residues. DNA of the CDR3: TGTGCCAGCAGTTTTTCCGGGGGGGGTATCAATGAGCAGTTCTTC. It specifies CASSFSGGGINEQFF.

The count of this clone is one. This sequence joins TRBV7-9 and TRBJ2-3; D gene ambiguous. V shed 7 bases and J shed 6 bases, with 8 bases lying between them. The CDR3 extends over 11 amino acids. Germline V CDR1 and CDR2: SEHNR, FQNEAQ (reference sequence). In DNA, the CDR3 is TGTGCCAGCATCCTTTTGGATACGCAGTATTTT. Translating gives CASILLDTQYF.

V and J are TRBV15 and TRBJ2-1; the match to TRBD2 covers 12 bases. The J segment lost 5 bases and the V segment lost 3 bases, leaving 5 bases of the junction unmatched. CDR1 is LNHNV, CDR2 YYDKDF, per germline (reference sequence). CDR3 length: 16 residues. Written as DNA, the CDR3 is TGTGCCACCAGCAGGAGTCGGACTAGCGGGGACAATGAGCAGTTCTTC. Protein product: CATSRSRTSGDNEQFF.

CDR3 loop: CASSRGYRGTEAFF. The CDR3 region has the DNA TGTGCCAGTAGTAGAGGGTATCGTGGCACTGAAGCTTTCTTT. This sequence joins TRBV19 and TRBJ1-1, with no clear D. Germline CDR1 and CDR2: LNHDA and SQIVND (reference sequence). CDR3 size: 14 residues. V lost 4 bases and J lost 4, with 13 bases in between.

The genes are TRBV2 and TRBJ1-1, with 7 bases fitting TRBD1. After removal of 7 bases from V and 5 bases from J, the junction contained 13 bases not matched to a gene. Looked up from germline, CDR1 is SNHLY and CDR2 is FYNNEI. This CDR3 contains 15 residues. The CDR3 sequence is CASKDGAGGQTEAFF. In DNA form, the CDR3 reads TGTGCCAGCAAAGATGGGGCAGGGGGACAAACTGAAGCTTTCTTT.

Here the CDR3 reads CASSMDRYSPLHF. The CDR3 DNA sequence: TGTGCCAGCAGCATGGACAGATATTCACCCCTCCACTTT. The chain employs TRBV5-4 and TRBJ1-6, with a possible D match to TRBD1 (6 bases). The CDR3 has 13 residues. The V gene's germline CDR1 is SGHNT and CDR2 YYREEE (reference sequence). V dropped 4 bases and J dropped 8 bases, with 10 bases sitting between them.

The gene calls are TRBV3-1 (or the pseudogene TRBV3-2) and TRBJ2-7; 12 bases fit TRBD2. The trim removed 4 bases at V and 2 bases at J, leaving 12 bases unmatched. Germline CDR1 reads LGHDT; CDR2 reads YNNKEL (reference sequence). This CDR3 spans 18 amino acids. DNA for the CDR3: TGTGCCAGCAGCCCAAGACTAGCGGGAGCCAACAACCCCTACGAGCAGTACTTC. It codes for CASSPRLAGANNPYEQYF.

The CDR3 bases are TGTGCCAGTAGGAGGGCCGACTATGGCTACACCTTC. Protein sequence: CASRRADYGYTF. The chain carries TRBV19 and TRBJ1-2, with no clear D. The V end lost 6 bases, the J end lost 3 bases, and 8 bases lay between the germline ends. The CDR3 loop spans 12 amino acids. Per the germline V gene, CDR1 is LNHDA and CDR2 is SQIVND (reference sequence).

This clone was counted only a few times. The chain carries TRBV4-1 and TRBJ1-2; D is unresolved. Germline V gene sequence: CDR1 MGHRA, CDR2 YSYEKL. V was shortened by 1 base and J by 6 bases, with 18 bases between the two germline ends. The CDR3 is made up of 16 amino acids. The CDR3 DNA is TGCGCCAGCAGCCAAGCGGGTTCGGGTCAGATCGATGGCTACACCTTC. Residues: CASSQAGSGQIDGYTF.